This T cell receptor (beta chain) was profiled in a study of cytotoxic CD8 clonotypes in ibrutinib-treated CLL. Data came from immunoSEQ multiplex PCR; TCRdb stores just in-frame clones and leaves some out. The table records about 180,000 clones, around 80% of them present only once. CDR1 is GTSNPN and CDR2 is SVGIG in the germline V gene (reference sequence). This CDR3 is 14 amino acids long. Trimming removed 8 bases from V and 4 bases from J; junction bases left unmatched: 11. The receptor was isolated from a human donor with chronic lymphocytic leukemia. The genes are TRBV30 and TRBJ2-3; TRBD2 matches at 8 bases. Sequenced here: PBMCs, sampled after 24 months of ibrutinib treatment. CDR3 bases: TGTGCCCGGGGGGGGCAGGGCCTTTCAGATACGCAGTATTTT. Residues: CARGGQGLSDTQYF.